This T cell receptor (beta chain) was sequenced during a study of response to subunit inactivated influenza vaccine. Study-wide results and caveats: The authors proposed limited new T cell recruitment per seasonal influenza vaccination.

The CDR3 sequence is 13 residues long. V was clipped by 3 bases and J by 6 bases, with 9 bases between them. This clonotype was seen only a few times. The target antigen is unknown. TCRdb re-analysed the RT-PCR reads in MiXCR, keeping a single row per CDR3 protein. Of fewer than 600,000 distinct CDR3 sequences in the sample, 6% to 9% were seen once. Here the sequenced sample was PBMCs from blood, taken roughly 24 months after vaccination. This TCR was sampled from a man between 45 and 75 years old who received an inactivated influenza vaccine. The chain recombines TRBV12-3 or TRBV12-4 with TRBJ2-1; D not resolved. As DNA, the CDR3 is TGTGCCAGCAGTTTTGGGCAGAGCAATGAGCAGTTCTTC. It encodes CASSFGQSNEQFF.